The sequence of this T cell receptor (beta chain) was determined in a study of monozygotic twins with inflammatory bowel disease. Study-level findings and limits: Repertoire similarity did not separate concordant from discordant twins, possibly from limited power. Reduced clonotype sharing with other individuals was observed in IBD patients relative to healthy twins, especially with disease activity.

No DNA is given; TCRdb re-called the 5' RACE reads and lists each CDR3 protein once. Its table lists over 200,000 distinct CDR3 sequences. Notes on this clonotype: Its cognate antigen is unknown.

The CDR3 spans 15 residues. Germline V CDR1 and CDR2: SNHLY, FYNNEI. V is TRBV2 and J is TRBJ2-3; with no DNA, the TCRdb D assignment of TRBD2 cannot be verified. Sequencing used blood. This receptor was taken from a human donor with ulcerative colitis or Crohn's disease, or a healthy co-twin of an affected twin (not recorded which). CDR3 residues: CASTLLAGGTDTQYF.